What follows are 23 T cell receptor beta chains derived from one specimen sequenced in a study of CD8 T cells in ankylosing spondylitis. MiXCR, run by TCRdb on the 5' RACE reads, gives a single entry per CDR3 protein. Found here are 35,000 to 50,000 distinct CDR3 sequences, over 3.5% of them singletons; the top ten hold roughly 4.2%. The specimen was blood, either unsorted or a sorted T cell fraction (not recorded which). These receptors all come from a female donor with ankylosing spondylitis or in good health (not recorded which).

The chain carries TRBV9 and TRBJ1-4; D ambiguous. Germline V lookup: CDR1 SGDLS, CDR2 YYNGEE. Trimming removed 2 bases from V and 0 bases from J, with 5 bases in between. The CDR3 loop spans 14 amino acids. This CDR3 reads CASSVSATNEKLFF. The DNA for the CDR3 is TGTGCCAGCAGCGTGAGCGCAACTAATGAAAAACTGTTTTTT.

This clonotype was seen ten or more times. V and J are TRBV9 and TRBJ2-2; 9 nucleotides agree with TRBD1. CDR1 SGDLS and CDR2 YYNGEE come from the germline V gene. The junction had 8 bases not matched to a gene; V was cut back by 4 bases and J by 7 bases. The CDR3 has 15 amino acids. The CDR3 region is CASSPRQGGDGELFF. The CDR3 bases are TGTGCCAGCAGCCCCAGACAGGGGGGTGACGGGGAGCTGTTTTTT. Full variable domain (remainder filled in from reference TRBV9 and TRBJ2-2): DSGVTQTPKHLITATGQRVTLRCSPRSGDLSVYWYQQSLDQGLQFLIQYYNGEERAKGNILERFSAQQFPDLHSELNLSSLELGDSALYFCASSPRQGGDGELFFGEGSRLTVL.

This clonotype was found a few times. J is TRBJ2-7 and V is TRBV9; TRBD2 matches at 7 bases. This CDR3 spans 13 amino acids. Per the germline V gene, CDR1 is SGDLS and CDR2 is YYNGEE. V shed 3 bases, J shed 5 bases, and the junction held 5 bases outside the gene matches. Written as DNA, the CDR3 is TGTGCCAGCAGCGCTTCGGGGAGGGACGAGCAGTACTTC. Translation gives CASSASGRDEQYF.

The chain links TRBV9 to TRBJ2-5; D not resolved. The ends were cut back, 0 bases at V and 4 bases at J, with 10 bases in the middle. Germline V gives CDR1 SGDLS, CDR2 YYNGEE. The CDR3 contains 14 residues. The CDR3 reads CASSVGGSGETQYF. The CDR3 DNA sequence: TGTGCCAGCAGCGTAGGAGGTTCCGGAGAGACCCAGTACTTC.

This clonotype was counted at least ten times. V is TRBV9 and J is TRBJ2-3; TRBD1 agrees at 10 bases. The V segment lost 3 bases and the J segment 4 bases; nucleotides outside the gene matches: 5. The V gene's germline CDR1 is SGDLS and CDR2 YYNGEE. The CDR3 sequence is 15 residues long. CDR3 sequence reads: CASSDDRGPADTQYF. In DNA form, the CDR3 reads TGTGCCAGCAGCGACGACAGGGGGCCAGCAGATACGCAGTATTTT.

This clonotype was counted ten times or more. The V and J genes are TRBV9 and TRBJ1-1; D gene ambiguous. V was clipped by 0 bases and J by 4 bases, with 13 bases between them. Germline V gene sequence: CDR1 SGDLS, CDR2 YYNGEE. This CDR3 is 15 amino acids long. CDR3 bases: TGTGCCAGCAGCGTAGGGGAGGAAAGGCGCACTGAAGCTTTCTTT. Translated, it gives CASSVGEERRTEAFF.

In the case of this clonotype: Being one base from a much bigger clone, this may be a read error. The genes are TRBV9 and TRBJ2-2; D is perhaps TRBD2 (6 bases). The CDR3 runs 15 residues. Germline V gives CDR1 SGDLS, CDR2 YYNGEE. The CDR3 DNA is TGTGTCAGCAGCGTAGTGGGGGGAGACACCGGGGAGCTGTTTTTT. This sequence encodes CVSSVVGGDTGELFF.

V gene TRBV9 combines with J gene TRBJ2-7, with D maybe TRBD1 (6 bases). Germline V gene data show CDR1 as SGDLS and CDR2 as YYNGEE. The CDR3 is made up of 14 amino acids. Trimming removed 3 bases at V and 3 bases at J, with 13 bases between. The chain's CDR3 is CASSARQADYEQYF. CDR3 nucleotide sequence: TGTGCCAGCAGCGCAAGACAGGCAGACTACGAGCAGTACTTC.

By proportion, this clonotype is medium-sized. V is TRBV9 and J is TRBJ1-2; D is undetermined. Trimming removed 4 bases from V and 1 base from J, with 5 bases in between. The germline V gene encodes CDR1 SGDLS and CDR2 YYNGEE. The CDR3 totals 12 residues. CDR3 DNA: TGTGCCAGCAGCCGGGATAACTATGGCTACACCTTC. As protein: CASSRDNYGYTF.

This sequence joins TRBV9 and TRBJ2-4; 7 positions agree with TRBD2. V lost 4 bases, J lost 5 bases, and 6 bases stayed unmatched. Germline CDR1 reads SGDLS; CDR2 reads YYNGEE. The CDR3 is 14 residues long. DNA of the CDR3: TGTGCCAGCAGCCCTGGGGGGGTTGAAAACATTCAGTACTTC. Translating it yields CASSPGGVENIQYF.

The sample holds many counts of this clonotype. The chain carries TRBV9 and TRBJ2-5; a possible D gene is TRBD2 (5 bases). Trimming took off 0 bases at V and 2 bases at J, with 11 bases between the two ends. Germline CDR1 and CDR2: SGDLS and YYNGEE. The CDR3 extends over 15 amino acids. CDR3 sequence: CASSVGTQRQETQYF. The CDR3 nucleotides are TGTGCCAGCAGCGTAGGGACCCAGCGGCAAGAGACCCAGTACTTC.

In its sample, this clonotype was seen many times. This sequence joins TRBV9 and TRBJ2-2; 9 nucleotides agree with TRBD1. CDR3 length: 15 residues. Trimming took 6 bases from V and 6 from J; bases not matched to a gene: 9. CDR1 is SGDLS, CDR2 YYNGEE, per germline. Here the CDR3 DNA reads TGTGCCAGCACCAGGGACAGGGCGGTTTCCGGGGAGCTGTTTTTT. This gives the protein CASTRDRAVSGELFF.

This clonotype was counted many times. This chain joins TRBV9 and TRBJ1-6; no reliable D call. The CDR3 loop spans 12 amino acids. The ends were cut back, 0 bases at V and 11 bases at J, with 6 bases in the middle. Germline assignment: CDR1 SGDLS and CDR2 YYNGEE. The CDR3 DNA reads TGTGCCAGCAGCGTAGAGGAGCCACCCCTCCACTTT. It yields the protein CASSVEEPPLHF. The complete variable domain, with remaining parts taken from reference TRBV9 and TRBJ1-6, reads DSGVTQTPKHLITATGQRVTLRCSPRSGDLSVYWYQQSLDQGLQFLIQYYNGEERAKGNILERFSAQQFPDLHSELNLSSLELGDSALYFCASSVEEPPLHFGNGTRLTVT.

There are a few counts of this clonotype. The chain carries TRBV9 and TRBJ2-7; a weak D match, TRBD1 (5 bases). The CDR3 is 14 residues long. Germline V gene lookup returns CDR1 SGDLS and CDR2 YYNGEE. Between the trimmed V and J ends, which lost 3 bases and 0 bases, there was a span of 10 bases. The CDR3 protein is CASSEGHYSYEQYF. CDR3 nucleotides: TGTGCCAGCAGCGAAGGACACTACTCCTACGAGCAGTACTTC.

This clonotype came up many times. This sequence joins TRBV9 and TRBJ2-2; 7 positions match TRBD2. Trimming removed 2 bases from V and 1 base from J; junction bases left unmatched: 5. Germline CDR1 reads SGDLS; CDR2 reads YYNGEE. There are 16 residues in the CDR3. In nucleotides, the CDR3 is TGTGCCAGCAGCGTGGGGCTAGCGGTGAACACCGGGGAGCTGTTTTTT. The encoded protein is CASSVGLAVNTGELFF. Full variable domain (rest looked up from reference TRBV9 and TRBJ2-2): DSGVTQTPKHLITATGQRVTLRCSPRSGDLSVYWYQQSLDQGLQFLIQYYNGEERAKGNILERFSAQQFPDLHSELNLSSLELGDSALYFCASSVGLAVNTGELFFGEGSRLTVL.

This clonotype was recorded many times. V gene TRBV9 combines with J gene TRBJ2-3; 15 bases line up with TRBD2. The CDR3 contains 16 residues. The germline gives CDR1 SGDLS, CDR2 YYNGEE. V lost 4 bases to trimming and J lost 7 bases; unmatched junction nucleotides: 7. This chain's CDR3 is CASSSPGLAGGNTQYF. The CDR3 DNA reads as TGTGCCAGCAGCTCTCCGGGACTAGCGGGGGGAAATACGCAGTATTTT.

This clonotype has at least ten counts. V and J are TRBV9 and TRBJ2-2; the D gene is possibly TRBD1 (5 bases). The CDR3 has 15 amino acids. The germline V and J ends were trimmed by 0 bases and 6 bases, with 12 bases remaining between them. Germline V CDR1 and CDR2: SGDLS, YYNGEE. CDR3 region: CASSVEAGWAGELFF. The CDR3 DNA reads TGTGCCAGCAGCGTAGAAGCAGGGTGGGCCGGGGAGCTGTTTTTT.

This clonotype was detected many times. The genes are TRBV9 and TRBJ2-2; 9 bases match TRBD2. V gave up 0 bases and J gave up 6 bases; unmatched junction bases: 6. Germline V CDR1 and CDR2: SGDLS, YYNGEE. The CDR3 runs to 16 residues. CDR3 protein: CASSVEAGGQPGELFF. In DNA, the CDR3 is TGTGCCAGCAGCGTAGAGGCGGGGGGGCAGCCCGGGGAGCTGTTTTTT.

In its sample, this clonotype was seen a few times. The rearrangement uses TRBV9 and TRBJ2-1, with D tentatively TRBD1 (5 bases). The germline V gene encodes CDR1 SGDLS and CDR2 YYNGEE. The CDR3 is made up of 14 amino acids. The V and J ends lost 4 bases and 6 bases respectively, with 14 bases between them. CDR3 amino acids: CASSLDSESNEQFF. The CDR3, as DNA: TGTGCCAGCAGCTTAGACAGCGAATCCAATGAGCAGTTCTTC.

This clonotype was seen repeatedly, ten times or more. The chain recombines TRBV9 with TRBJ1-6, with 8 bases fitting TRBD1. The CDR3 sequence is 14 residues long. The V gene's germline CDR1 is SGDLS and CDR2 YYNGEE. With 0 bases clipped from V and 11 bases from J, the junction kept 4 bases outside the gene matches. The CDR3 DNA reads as TGTGCCAGCAGCGTAGATGACAGGGGTGCACCCCTCCACTTT. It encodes CASSVDDRGAPLHF.

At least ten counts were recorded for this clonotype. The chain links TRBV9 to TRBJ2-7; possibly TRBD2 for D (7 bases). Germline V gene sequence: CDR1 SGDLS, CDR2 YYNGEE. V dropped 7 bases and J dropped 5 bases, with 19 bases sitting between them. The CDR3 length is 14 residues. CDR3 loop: CASGGGNRDDEQYF. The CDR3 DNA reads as TGTGCCAGCGGGGGGGGCAACAGGGACGACGAGCAGTACTTC.

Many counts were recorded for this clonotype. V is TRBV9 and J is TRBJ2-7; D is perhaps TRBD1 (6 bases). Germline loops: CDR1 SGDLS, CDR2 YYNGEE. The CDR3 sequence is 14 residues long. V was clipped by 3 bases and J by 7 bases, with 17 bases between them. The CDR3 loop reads CASSALQGPGEQYF. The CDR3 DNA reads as TGTGCCAGCAGCGCGCTACAGGGCCCTGGGGAGCAGTACTTC.

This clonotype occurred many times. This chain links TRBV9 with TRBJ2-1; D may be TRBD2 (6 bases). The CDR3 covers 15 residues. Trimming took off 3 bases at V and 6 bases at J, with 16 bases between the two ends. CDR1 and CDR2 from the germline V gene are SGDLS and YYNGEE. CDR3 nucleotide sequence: TGTGCCAGCAGCGCTCAGCCCGGGACTTTCAATGAGCAGTTCTTC. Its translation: CASSAQPGTFNEQFF.